The 21 T cell receptor beta chains in this list originate from one sample, sequenced in a study of cytomegalovirus exposure and HLA in healthy donors. In the PCR, 60 Vbeta and 13 Jbeta primers were used. This table comes from immunoSEQ multiplex PCR, and its TCRdb copy is limited to in-frame clones, with some not included. This sample has about 120,000 clones, with roughly a tenth found just once. Sample: PBMCs. The receptors shown here come from a woman under 30 in good health and CMV-seropositive.

This clone was seen only a few times. The V call is TRBV18, the J call TRBJ1-1; no reliable D call. The CDR3 spans 13 residues. The V gene's germline CDR1 is KGHSH and CDR2 LQKENI. V lost 6 bases and J lost 2, with 10 bases in between. The CDR3 DNA is TGTGCCAGCTCCCCGACACCTAACACTGAAGCTTTCTTT. This sequence encodes CASSPTPNTEAFF.

This chain links TRBV27 with TRBJ2-2, with TRBD2 matching 9 bases. V dropped 3 bases and J dropped 2; count of bases not matched to a gene: 4. Germline-derived CDR1 and CDR2 are MNHEY and SMNVEV (reference sequence). CDR3 length equals 16 residues. The chain's CDR3 is CASSFASGINTGELFF. DNA of the CDR3: TGTGCCAGCAGTTTCGCTAGCGGGATAAACACCGGGGAGCTGTTTTTT.

V and J are TRBV5-4 and TRBJ1-1; a weak D match, TRBD1 (5 bases). The CDR3 totals 18 residues. From germline, CDR1 is SGHNT and CDR2 YYREEE (reference sequence). V lost 4 bases and J lost 6, with 28 bases in between. The CDR3 sequence: CASSPPGGRGDHNPEAFF. The CDR3 DNA follows: TGTGCCAGCAGCCCCCCCGGGGGACGGGGGGATCATAACCCTGAAGCTTTCTTT.

The V gene is TRBV5-1, the J gene TRBJ2-3, with no clear D. Trimming shortened V by 0 bases and J by 1 base, and 9 bases separated the two germline ends. The CDR3 sequence is 15 residues long. Looked up from germline, CDR1 is SGHRS and CDR2 is YFSETQ. The CDR3 protein is CASSLERPGTDTQYF. CDR3 sequence (DNA): TGCGCCAGCAGCTTGGAGAGGCCTGGCACAGATACGCAGTATTTT.

The J gene is TRBJ2-7, the V gene TRBV15, with TRBD2 matching 8 bases. V shed 4 bases and J 3 bases; nucleotides not matched to a gene: 8. The germline V gene has CDR1 LNHNV and CDR2 YYDKDF (reference sequence). This CDR3 spans 15 amino acids. The CDR3 reads CATSKPGLGDYEQYF. CDR3 coding DNA: TGTGCCACCAGCAAACCGGGACTAGGCGACTACGAGCAGTACTTC.

This clone was counted only a few times. V usage is TRBV21-1 and J usage is TRBJ2-1; the tabulated D call, TRBD2, remains unverified against the DNA. TRBV21-1 is a recognized pseudogene. This CDR3 is 14 amino acids long. The CDR3 nucleotides read TGTGCCGGACAACTAGCGGGAGGCTACAATGAGCAGTTCTTC. This gives the protein CAGQLAGGYNEQFF.

This clone was seen more than once but under ten times. The chain carries TRBV14 and TRBJ1-2, with D maybe TRBD1 (6 bases). Trimming left V 4 bases short and J 2 bases short, with 8 bases between. The CDR3 consists of 13 residues. CDR1 is SGHDN and CDR2 is FVKESK in the germline V gene. The CDR3 is CASSPQGNYGYTF. DNA of the CDR3: TGTGCCAGCAGCCCACAGGGCAACTATGGCTACACCTTC.

This clone was recorded a few times. Here the CDR3 reads CASSDGRRLNTGELFF. CDR3 coding DNA: TGTGCCAGCAGTGATGGTCGGCGACTGAACACCGGGGAGCTGTTTTTT. The gene calls are TRBV6-1 and TRBJ2-2; D gene ambiguous. The CDR3 is 16 amino acids. V was pared by 3 bases and J by 1 base, with 12 bases between. Germline values: CDR1 MNHNS, CDR2 SASEGT.

This clone was seen only a few times. The chain uses TRBV11-3 and TRBJ2-1, with 11 nucleotides matching TRBD2. V gave up 4 bases and J gave up 9 bases; unmatched junction bases: 14. There are 17 residues in the CDR3. Germline values: CDR1 SGHNT, CDR2 YENEEA. The CDR3 sequence is CASSSKKLAGAPREQFF. The DNA of the CDR3 is TGTGCCAGCAGCTCCAAAAAACTAGCGGGAGCTCCTCGTGAGCAGTTCTTC.

Ten or more counts support this clone. The V call is TRBV5-8, the J call TRBJ1-1, with 7 bases fitting TRBD1. Looked up from germline, CDR1 is SGHTS and CDR2 is YDEGEE. CDR3 size: 15 residues. The trim removed 4 bases at V and 2 bases at J, leaving 8 bases unmatched. For the CDR3, the DNA is TGTGCCAGCAGCGTACCCGGGACAGATAACACTGAAGCTTTCTTT. Protein product: CASSVPGTDNTEAFF.

The V gene is TRBV4-1, the J gene TRBJ2-1; perhaps TRBD2 as D (5 bases). CDR1 MGHRA and CDR2 YSYEKL come from the germline V gene. Trimming removed 5 bases at V and 5 bases at J, with 19 bases between. There are 16 residues in the CDR3. CDR3 sequence: CASSSLSGGGDNEQFF. The CDR3 nucleotides read TGCGCCAGCAGCTCCCTAAGCGGAGGTGGGGACAATGAGCAGTTCTTC.

This clone has just a few counts. The CDR3: CASSVLGQGSSGANVLTF. CDR3 sequence (DNA): TGTGCCAGCAGTGTCCTGGGACAGGGAAGCTCTGGGGCCAACGTCCTGACTTTC. This chain links TRBV6-1 with TRBJ2-6, with 9 bases fitting TRBD1. There are 18 residues in the CDR3. J was trimmed by 0 bases and V by 4 bases; bases with no gene match: 7. Per germline, CDR1 MNHNS and CDR2 SASEGT.

The rearrangement joins TRBV13 to TRBJ2-7; a possible D gene is TRBD2 (6 bases). The CDR3 is made up of 15 amino acids. The V and J ends lost 3 bases and 7 bases respectively, with 19 bases between them. The V gene's germline CDR1 is PRHDT and CDR2 FYEKMQ (reference sequence). The CDR3 region is CASSFGVAVTSEQYF. In DNA, the CDR3 is TGTGCCAGCAGCTTCGGGGTAGCGGTAACTTCTGAGCAGTACTTC.

The V gene is TRBV28, the J gene TRBJ2-7; D call uncertain. Trimming stripped 4 bases from V and 3 bases from J, with 7 bases between. Germline lookup yields CDR1 MDHEN and CDR2 SYDVKM. The CDR3 is 12 residues long. This chain's CDR3 is CASSWAVYEQYF. The CDR3 nucleotides are TGTGCCAGCAGTTGGGCCGTCTACGAGCAGTACTTC. The full variable domain, its missing parts supplied by reference TRBV28 and TRBJ2-7, is DVKVTQSSRYLVKRTGEKVFLECVQDMDHENMFWYRQDPGLGLRLIYFSYDVKMKEKGDIPEGYSVSREKKERFSLILESASTNQTSMYLCASSWAVYEQYFGPGTRLTVT.

This chain's CDR3 is CASTQPQWGLAGQYF. The CDR3 DNA is TGTGCCAGCACCCAGCCCCAATGGGGACTAGCGGGACAGTACTTC. The V call is TRBV28, the J call TRBJ2-7; 13 bases align to TRBD2. The germline gives CDR1 MDHEN, CDR2 SYDVKM. Trimming took 7 bases from V and 10 from J; bases not matched to a gene: 13. The CDR3 totals 15 residues.

This clone was counted only a few times. V gene TRBV7-9 combines with J gene TRBJ1-2; 7 bases fit TRBD1. Germline V gene lookup returns CDR1 SEHNR and CDR2 FQNEAQ (reference sequence). V gave up 6 bases and J gave up 7 bases; unmatched junction bases: 8. The CDR3 totals 13 residues. The CDR3 DNA sequence: TGTGCCAGCAGATTCACAGGGGACTCTGGCTACACCTTC. Its translation: CASRFTGDSGYTF.

This clone has just a few counts. The rearrangement links TRBV28 to TRBJ1-1, with 9 positions matching TRBD1. CDR1 and CDR2 (germline): MDHEN, SYDVKM. With 5 bases clipped from V and 4 bases from J, the junction kept 11 bases outside the gene matches. CDR3 length: 16 residues. CDR3 region: CASSLLTGGVGTEAFF. As DNA, the CDR3 is TGTGCCAGCAGTCTATTGACAGGGGGGGTGGGCACTGAAGCTTTCTTT.

This sequence joins TRBV5-1 and TRBJ1-1, with D possibly TRBD1 on 5 matching bases. The germline gives CDR1 SGHRS, CDR2 YFSETQ. This CDR3 contains 14 residues. V was clipped by 4 bases and J by 11 bases, with 21 bases between them. The CDR3 bases are TGCGCCAGCAGCCCGCAACAGGACATCAGATGGGCTTTCTTT. Encoded protein: CASSPQQDIRWAFF.

This clone appeared a few times. J is TRBJ2-7 and V is TRBV14; 7 bases line up with TRBD2. The germline V gene encodes CDR1 SGHDN and CDR2 FVKESK. The CDR3 extends over 13 amino acids. The junction had 5 bases not matched to a gene; V was cut back by 4 bases and J by 5 bases. The CDR3 spells CASSPWGGDEQYF. The DNA of the CDR3 is TGTGCCAGCAGCCCCTGGGGGGGAGACGAGCAGTACTTC.

This clone was counted a few times. J is TRBJ2-2 and V is TRBV5-1; 8 bases match TRBD2. Germline lookup yields CDR1 SGHRS and CDR2 YFSETQ. The CDR3 loop spans 15 amino acids. The J segment lost 3 bases and the V segment lost 4 bases, leaving 5 bases of the junction unmatched. CDR3 sequence (DNA): TGCGCCAGCAGCACGACTAGCGTCGACACCGGGGAGCTGTTTTTT. It is translated as CASSTTSVDTGELFF.

Notes on this clone: This specimen includes other DNA sequences encoding the same CDR3. The rearrangement joins TRBV2 to TRBJ1-1; 8 bases align to TRBD1. Germline V gene lookup returns CDR1 SNHLY and CDR2 FYNNEI. J was trimmed by 1 base and V by 8 bases; bases with no gene match: 3. The CDR3 length is 13 residues. CDR3 DNA sequence: TGTGCCAGCTCAGGACAGGGGAACACTGAAGCTTTCTTT. Translating gives CASSGQGNTEAFF.